The 24 T cell receptor beta chains given below trace back to one sample, sequenced in a study of T cell changes during pregnancy in multiple sclerosis. Here immunoSEQ multiplex PCR was the method, and the copy in TCRdb shows in-frame clones only, minus some. The sample has around 62,000 clones, approximately 90% seen once. The sequencing here drew on peripheral blood, taken in the first trimester of pregnancy. The receptors stem from a female donor with multiple sclerosis, enrolled in a pregnancy study.

The chain couples TRBV5-4 to TRBJ1-1, with D maybe TRBD1 (5 bases). Germline CDR1 is SGHNT and CDR2 is YYREEE (reference sequence). Trimming took off 3 bases at V and 1 base at J, with 7 bases between the two ends. The CDR3 totals 13 residues. This chain's CDR3 is CASSSTENTEAFF. The CDR3 region has the DNA TGTGCCAGCAGCTCGACAGAGAACACTGAAGCTTTCTTT.

The V and J genes are TRBV18 and TRBJ1-5; 9 bases fit TRBD1. CDR1 is KGHSH, CDR2 LQKENI, per germline. This CDR3 has 18 amino acids. After removal of 5 bases from V and 1 base from J, the junction contained 12 bases not matched to a gene. CDR3 in amino acids: CASSGSRQGVGSNQPQHF. The CDR3, as DNA: TGTGCCAGCTCAGGAAGCCGACAGGGGGTAGGAAGCAATCAGCCCCAGCATTTT.

The chain links TRBV19 to TRBJ2-2; D might be TRBD1 (6 bases). V dropped 2 bases and J dropped 7 bases, with 14 bases sitting between them. The CDR3 runs to 15 residues. Germline V lookup: CDR1 LNHDA, CDR2 SQIVND (reference sequence). Here the CDR3 reads CASSIQGRYHGELFF. In nucleotides, the CDR3 is TGTGCCAGTAGTATACAGGGGCGATATCACGGGGAGCTGTTTTTT.

V and J are TRBV7-3 and TRBJ1-2, with D possibly TRBD1 on 5 matching bases. V lost 10 bases to trimming and J lost 1 base, with 13 bases between them. The germline V gene has CDR1 SGHTA and CDR2 FQGTGA. The CDR3 is made up of 13 amino acids. The CDR3 sequence is CATSVGGNYGYTF. CDR3 bases: TGTGCCACCTCGGTGGGGGGTAACTATGGCTACACCTTC.

The rearrangement links TRBV20-1 to TRBJ2-3; tentatively, D is TRBD1 (5 bases). The V end was cut by 8 bases, the J end by 6 bases, with 12 bases between. This CDR3 is 11 amino acids long. The germline CDR1 and CDR2 sequences are DFQATT and SNEGSKA (reference sequence). The CDR3 nucleotides are TGCAGTCCAAGTCAGGGTGATACGCAGTATTTT. Its translation: CSPSQGDTQYF.

This sequence joins TRBV7-8 and TRBJ2-1, with 8 bases aligning to TRBD1. CDR1 SGHVS and CDR2 FQNEAQ come from the germline V gene. V was pared by 2 bases and J by 7 bases, with 10 bases of the junction left unmatched. CDR3 length equals 16 residues. Here the CDR3 DNA reads TGTGCCAGCAGCTTACAGGGGGCAACTAAAGGGAATGAGCAGTTCTTC. Translation: CASSLQGATKGNEQFF.

The table lists this clone with a count of one. The chain employs TRBV6-5 and TRBJ1-4; possibly TRBD1 for D (6 bases). Between the trimmed V and J ends, which lost 0 bases and 7 bases, there was a span of 9 bases. Germline V gives CDR1 MNHEY, CDR2 SVGAGI. This CDR3 is built from 14 residues. The CDR3 region has the DNA TGTGCCAGCAGTTACTCGAGAGGGGGTGAAAAACTGTTTTTT. Protein sequence: CASSYSRGGEKLFF.

The chain has TRBV6-5 and TRBJ1-2, with no clear D. Per the germline V gene, CDR1 is MNHEY and CDR2 is SVGAGI. This CDR3 has 12 amino acids. The germline V and J ends were trimmed by 6 bases and 1 base, with 6 bases remaining between them. The CDR3 spells CASRADNYGYTF. CDR3 coding DNA: TGTGCCAGCAGGGCGGATAACTATGGCTACACCTTC.

This chain links TRBV6-5 with TRBJ1-4; weak D call: TRBD1 (6 bases). CDR3 length: 14 amino acids. With 2 bases removed from V and 8 bases from J, the gap between germline ends came to 12 bases. The germline gives CDR1 MNHEY, CDR2 SVGAGI. CDR3 DNA sequence: TGTGCCAGCAGTTACCTACAGGGTGGAGAAAAACTGTTTTTT. This codes for CASSYLQGGEKLFF.

The chain links TRBV2 to TRBJ2-1; TRBD2 aligns across 9 bases. The CDR3 runs 14 residues. Trimming at V came to 11 bases and at J to 10 bases, leaving 15 bases not matched to a gene. Germline V gene lookup returns CDR1 SNHLY and CDR2 FYNNEI. CDR3 DNA: TGTGCCGGAAGGGTGACAGCGGGAGGTTGGGAGCAGTTCTTC. Its protein is CAGRVTAGGWEQFF.

V usage is TRBV27 and J usage is TRBJ2-5; no clear D gene. There are 13 residues in the CDR3. The V end lost 2 bases, the J end lost 10 bases, and 14 bases lay between the germline ends. Germline lookup yields CDR1 MNHEY and CDR2 SMNVEV (reference sequence). CDR3 in DNA: TGTGCCAGCAGTTTAGCCCCAGTGAACGACCAGTACTTC. As protein: CASSLAPVNDQYF.

This sequence joins TRBV7-9 and TRBJ2-7; 9 nucleotides align to TRBD1. The CDR3 length is 13 residues. CDR1 SEHNR and CDR2 FQNEAQ come from the germline V gene (reference sequence). Losses at the gene ends were 4 bases for V and 5 bases for J; bases not matched to a gene: 3. The DNA for the CDR3 is TGTGCCAGCAGCTGGGACAGGGCCCACGAGCAGTACTTC. Translation gives CASSWDRAHEQYF.

The rearrangement uses TRBV5-1 and TRBJ2-1; a weak D match, TRBD2 (6 bases). Germline V gene lookup returns CDR1 SGHRS and CDR2 YFSETQ. Deletions cut 0 bases from V and 6 bases from J, with 10 bases between. The CDR3 is 14 residues long. CDR3 loop: CASSLGGDPNEQFF. Here the CDR3 DNA reads TGCGCCAGCAGCTTGGGGGGGGACCCCAATGAGCAGTTCTTC.

The rearrangement links TRBV6-4 to TRBJ2-2, with D uncertain. V lost 6 bases and J lost 1, with 12 bases in between. The CDR3 consists of 15 residues. The germline CDR1 and CDR2 sequences are MRHNA and SNTAGT. In DNA form, the CDR3 reads TGTGCCAGCAGGGAACAGTCCCTGAACACCGGGGAGCTGTTTTTT. It codes for CASREQSLNTGELFF.

V and J are TRBV2 and TRBJ1-5; D may be TRBD1 (6 bases). The CDR3 covers 15 residues. Per germline, CDR1 SNHLY and CDR2 FYNNEI. With 8 bases removed from V and 0 bases from J, the gap between germline ends came to 14 bases. DNA of the CDR3: TGTGCCAGCCGGGACACTGAGTATAGCAATCAGCCCCAGCATTTT. It encodes CASRDTEYSNQPQHF. The full variable domain, rest sourced from reference TRBV2 and TRBJ1-5, is EPEVTQTPSHQVTQMGQEVILRCVPISNHLYFYWYRQILGQKVEFLVSFYNNEISEKSEIFDDQFSVERPDGSNFTLKIRSTKLEDSAMYFCASRDTEYSNQPQHFGDGTRLSIL.

The V and J genes are TRBV7-6 and TRBJ2-7; 14 bases line up with TRBD2. V was pared by 4 bases and J by 3 bases, with 11 bases of the junction left unmatched. CDR1 and CDR2 (germline): SGHVS, FNYEAQ. The CDR3 contains 18 residues. This CDR3 reads CASSSTAGTSGSVYEQYF. CDR3 nucleotides: TGTGCCAGCAGCTCGACCGCCGGGACTAGCGGGAGCGTCTACGAGCAGTACTTC.

The chain is built from TRBV5-1 and TRBJ2-2; 8 bases match TRBD2. The V gene's germline CDR1 is SGHRS and CDR2 YFSETQ. The junction had 9 bases not matched to a gene; V was cut back by 4 bases and J by 1 base. The CDR3 is 17 residues long. CDR3: CASSDQPGLENTGELFF. CDR3 DNA: TGCGCCAGCAGCGATCAACCGGGACTAGAGAACACCGGGGAGCTGTTTTTT. The full variable domain, in which reference TRBV5-1 and TRBJ2-2 provide the parts outside the CDR3, is KAGVTQTPRYLIKTRGQQVTLSCSPISGHRSVSWYQQTPGQGLQFLFEYFSETQRNKGNFPGRFSGRQFSNSRSEMNVSTLELGDSALYLCASSDQPGLENTGELFFGEGSRLTVL.

The gene calls are TRBV5-6 and TRBJ2-7; D gene ambiguous. Looked up from germline, CDR1 is SGHDT and CDR2 is YYEEEE. The CDR3 consists of 12 residues. V was pared by 1 base and J by 6 bases, with 8 bases between. This CDR3 reads CASSLYRAEQYF. The DNA for the CDR3 is TGTGCCAGCAGCTTGTACAGAGCCGAGCAGTACTTC.

The gene calls are TRBV4-2 and TRBJ1-5; D gene ambiguous. The CDR3 is 15 residues long. Per germline, CDR1 LGHNA and CDR2 YNFKEQ. Trimming removed 1 base at V and 2 bases at J, with 9 bases between. The CDR3, as DNA: TGTGCCAGCAGCCAAGGAGTAGAGGGCAATCAGCCCCAGCATTTT. This encodes CASSQGVEGNQPQHF.

The chain has TRBV6-5 and TRBJ1-1, with D possibly being TRBD1 (6 bases). There are 15 residues in the CDR3. Deletions cut 2 bases from V and 4 bases from J, with 14 bases between. CDR1 MNHEY and CDR2 SVGAGI come from the germline V gene. DNA for the CDR3: TGTGCCAGCAGTTACGGTGTGGGGGCGGGCACTGAAGCTTTCTTT. Encoded protein: CASSYGVGAGTEAFF.

The CDR3 sequence is CASSSIQGADTQYF. In nucleotides, the CDR3 is TGTGCCAGCAGCTCGATACAAGGGGCAGATACGCAGTATTTT. The rearrangement joins TRBV27 to TRBJ2-3; D is possibly TRBD1 (5 bases). Trimming cost V 6 bases and J 4 bases, with 14 bases left between them. The CDR3 extends over 14 amino acids. CDR1 is MNHEY and CDR2 is SMNVEV in the germline V gene (reference sequence).

The chain employs TRBV5-1 and TRBJ2-2; 9 positions match TRBD2. The ends lost 6 bases at V and 3 bases at J; junction bases unmatched: 15. The CDR3 totals 18 residues. Germline loops: CDR1 SGHRS, CDR2 YFSETQ. The CDR3 bases are TGCGCCAGCAAACGGACTCCGGTAGCGGGGGCCGACACCGGGGAGCTGTTTTTT. It yields the protein CASKRTPVAGADTGELFF.

The V call is TRBV7-2, the J call TRBJ1-5; D unclear. V lost 3 bases, J lost 0 bases, and 3 bases lay in between. Germline V gene sequence: CDR1 SGHTA, CDR2 FQGNSA. The CDR3 runs to 13 residues. CDR3 coding DNA: TGTGCCAGCAGCTTCTATAGCAATCAGCCCCAGCATTTT. This translates into CASSFYSNQPQHF.

The V and J genes are TRBV7-2 and TRBJ1-2; possible D gene TRBD1, 5 bases. V lost 1 base to trimming and J lost 4 bases, with 13 bases between them. The length of the CDR3 is 15 residues. From germline, CDR1 is SGHTA and CDR2 FQGNSA. The CDR3 spells CASSLGGMDIYGYTF. CDR3 nucleotides: TGTGCCAGCAGCTTAGGAGGCATGGACATCTATGGCTACACCTTC.